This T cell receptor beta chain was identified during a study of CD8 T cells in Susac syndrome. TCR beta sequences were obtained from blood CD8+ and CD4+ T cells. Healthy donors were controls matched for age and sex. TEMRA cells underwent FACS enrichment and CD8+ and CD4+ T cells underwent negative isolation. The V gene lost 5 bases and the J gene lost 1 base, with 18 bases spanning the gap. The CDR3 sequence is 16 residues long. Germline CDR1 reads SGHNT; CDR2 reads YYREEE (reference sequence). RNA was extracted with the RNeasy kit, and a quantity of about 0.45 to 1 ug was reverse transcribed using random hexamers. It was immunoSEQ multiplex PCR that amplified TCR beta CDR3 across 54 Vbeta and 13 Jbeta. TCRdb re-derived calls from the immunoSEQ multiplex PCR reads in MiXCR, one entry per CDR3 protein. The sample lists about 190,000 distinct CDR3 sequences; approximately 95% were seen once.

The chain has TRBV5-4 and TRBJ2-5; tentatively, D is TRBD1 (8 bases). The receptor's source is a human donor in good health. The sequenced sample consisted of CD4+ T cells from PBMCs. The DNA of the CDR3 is TGTGCCAGCAGTTCCTACAGGGGGGGGGTCCAAGAGACCCAGTACTTC. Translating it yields CASSSYRGGVQETQYF.